This entry is about one TCR beta chain. The data were taken from a study of blood T cell repertoires in COVID-19. Clones were sequenced by immunoSEQ multiplex PCR, and TCRdb holds only the in-frame ones, with some missing. Among about 390,000 clones listed, around 87% were seen once. Germline CDR1 reads SQVTM; CDR2 reads ANQGSEA. J lost 4 bases, V lost 3 bases, and 11 bases had no gene match. The CDR3 has 16 residues. The V gene is TRBV29-1, the J gene TRBJ2-7, with 11 bases that match TRBD2. The sequencing sample was made of peripheral blood. The TCR was taken from a woman aged 55-75 years with COVID-19, enrolled during active disease. In DNA form, the CDR3 reads TGCAGCGTTGATTCGGTTAGCGGGGGGGCCGGGTACGAGCAGTACTTC. It translates to CSVDSVSGGAGYEQYF.